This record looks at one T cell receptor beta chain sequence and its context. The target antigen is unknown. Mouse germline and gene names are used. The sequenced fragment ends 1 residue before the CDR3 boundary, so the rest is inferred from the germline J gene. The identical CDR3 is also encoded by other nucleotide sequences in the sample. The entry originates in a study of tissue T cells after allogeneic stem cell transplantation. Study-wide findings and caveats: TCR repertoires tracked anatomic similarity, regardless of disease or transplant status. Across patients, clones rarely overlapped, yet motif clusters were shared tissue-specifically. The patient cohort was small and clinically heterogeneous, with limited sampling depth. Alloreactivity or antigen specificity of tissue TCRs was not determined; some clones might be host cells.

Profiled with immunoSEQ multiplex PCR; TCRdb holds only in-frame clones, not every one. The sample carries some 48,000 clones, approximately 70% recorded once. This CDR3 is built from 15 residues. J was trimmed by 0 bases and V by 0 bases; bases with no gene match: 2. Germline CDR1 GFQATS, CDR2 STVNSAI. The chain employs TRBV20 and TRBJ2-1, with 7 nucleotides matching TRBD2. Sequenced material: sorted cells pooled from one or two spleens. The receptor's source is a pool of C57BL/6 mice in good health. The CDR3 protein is CGARDWGVNYAEQFF. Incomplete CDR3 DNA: TGTGGTGCTAGGGATTGGGGGGTTAACTATGCTGAGCAGTTC.